Below, 3 T cell receptor beta chains from the same sample are listed, as sequenced in a study of cytomegalovirus exposure and HLA in healthy donors. The PCR contained 60 Vbeta and 13 Jbeta primers. Libraries were prepared by immunoSEQ multiplex PCR; TCRdb keeps only in-frame clonotypes and omits some of them. The sample contains under 150,000 clones, 80% to 90% of which appear only once. The sequenced sample consisted of PBMCs. The receptors here all came from a man in his forties or fifties in good health and CMV-seronegative.

The V call is TRBV5-6, the J call TRBJ2-3; D unresolved. This CDR3 has 14 amino acids. V gave up 5 bases and J gave up 4 bases, with 14 bases separating them. CDR1 SGHDT and CDR2 YYEEEE come from the germline V gene. This CDR3 reads CASSEPSLPDTQYF. The CDR3 DNA follows: TGTGCCAGCAGTGAGCCGTCGCTCCCAGATACGCAGTATTTT.

The chain employs TRBV7-3 and TRBJ2-2; the D gene is possibly TRBD1 (5 bases). Germline CDR1 is SGHTA and CDR2 is FQGTGA. V lost 5 bases and J lost 7, with 14 bases in between. There are 14 residues in the CDR3. CDR3: CASSPYQGVGELFF. The CDR3 DNA is TGTGCCAGCAGCCCCTACCAAGGGGTCGGGGAGCTGTTTTTT.

V and J are TRBV9 and TRBJ1-5; D is unclear. The V gene's germline CDR1 is SGDLS and CDR2 YYNGEE. V was cut by 0 bases and J by 1 base, with 8 bases left in between. The CDR3 is made up of 15 amino acids. The CDR3 DNA is TGTGCCAGCAGCGTAGAAGGAGCAAGCAATCAGCCCCAGCATTTT. Translation gives CASSVEGASNQPQHF.